The clone carrying this T cell receptor (beta chain) was counted only a few times. A second PCR of about 6 to 12 cycles used a sample-barcoded 5' primer and a J-beta primer mix. TCRdb reanalysed the 5' RACE reads using MiXCR and keeps one entry per CDR3 protein. The data hold some 640,000 distinct CDR3 sequences, with about 52% observed a single time. This specimen belongs to a study of blood T cells in healthy people across ages. Sequencing used blood. The sequence was collected from an older woman in good health.

As DNA, the CDR3 is TGTGCCAGCAGCTTAGAGGGCGGCTACTCCTACAATGAGCAGTTCTTC. Translation: CASSLEGGYSYNEQFF. The chain joins TRBV7-2 to TRBJ2-1; no clear D gene. CDR1 is SGHTA and CDR2 is FQGNSA in the germline V gene. The V gene lost 1 base and the J gene lost 0 bases, with 10 bases spanning the gap. The CDR3 covers 16 residues.